A single sample gave rise to the 23 T cell receptor beta chains below, sequenced in a study of cytomegalovirus exposure and HLA in healthy donors. PCR was performed using 60 Vbeta and 13 Jbeta primers. The method was immunoSEQ multiplex PCR; TCRdb's version includes in-frame clones alone and lacks a portion of them. The sample yields 35,000 to 40,000 clones, about 53% seen once. The sequencing sample was made of PBMCs. Every receptor here comes from a woman between 35 and 50 years old in good health and CMV-seropositive.

This clone has a handful of counts. The rearrangement links TRBV21-1 to TRBJ2-7; the table gives TRBD2 as D, unverified against the DNA. TRBV21-1 counts as a pseudogene. The CDR3 runs 16 residues. The CDR3 loop reads CASSSVGGRRQSEQYF. In DNA, the CDR3 is TGTGCCAGCAGCTCGGTGGGGGGACGGCGGCAAAGCGAGCAGTACTTC.

This clone was seen more than once but under ten times. The chain couples TRBV5-6 to TRBJ1-2, with D tentatively TRBD1 (6 bases). Germline CDR1 SGHDT, CDR2 YYEEEE. This CDR3 is 13 amino acids long. V gave up 0 bases and J gave up 3 bases, with 6 bases separating them. CDR3 protein: CASSLGQDYGYTF. DNA of the CDR3: TGTGCCAGCAGCTTGGGACAGGACTATGGCTACACCTTC.

V gene TRBV19 combines with J gene TRBJ1-2; 10 bases are shared with TRBD1. Germline CDR1 and CDR2: LNHDA and SQIVND (reference sequence). The CDR3 has 13 amino acids. The V segment lost 9 bases and the J segment 5 bases; nucleotides outside the gene matches: 6. The DNA for the CDR3 is TGTGCCAGCCATGGACAGGGGGTGTATGGCTACACCTTC. It encodes CASHGQGVYGYTF.

The genes are TRBV5-6 and TRBJ1-6, with TRBD1 matching 9 bases. The CDR3 runs 15 residues. CDR1 is SGHDT and CDR2 is YYEEEE in the germline V gene. Trimming took 2 bases from V and 7 from J; bases not matched to a gene: 4. The CDR3 reads CASSFNRGLNSPLHF. The CDR3 DNA reads TGTGCCAGCAGCTTTAACAGGGGGCTCAATTCACCCCTCCACTTT.

The gene calls are TRBV9 and TRBJ2-6, with D tentatively TRBD2 (6 bases). V was trimmed by 0 bases and J by 2 bases, leaving 6 bases between them. Germline V CDR1 and CDR2: SGDLS, YYNGEE. The CDR3 covers 15 residues. CDR3 sequence: CASSVGGAGANVLTF. CDR3 nucleotides: TGTGCCAGCAGCGTAGGGGGGGCTGGGGCCAACGTCCTGACTTTC.

This clone was seen just once. This chain connects TRBV7-2 to TRBJ1-2; possibly TRBD1 for D (6 bases). The CDR3 contains 16 residues. The germline V gene encodes CDR1 SGHTA and CDR2 FQGNSA. V lost 5 bases to trimming and J lost 5 bases, with 21 bases between them. CDR3 sequence: CASSQRQDPIFYGYTF. CDR3 DNA sequence: TGTGCCAGCAGCCAAAGACAGGATCCAATCTTTTATGGCTACACCTTC.

The chain joins TRBV6-4 to TRBJ2-5, with 7 bases lining up with TRBD2. Trimming at V came to 3 bases and at J to 2 bases, leaving 6 bases not matched to a gene. The germline gives CDR1 MRHNA, CDR2 SNTAGT. The CDR3 is made up of 15 amino acids. CDR3 DNA sequence: TGTGCCAGCAGTGAATTCGGGGGAGGGCAAGAGACCCAGTACTTC. Translated, it gives CASSEFGGGQETQYF.

V and J are TRBV7-2 and TRBJ1-6; a weak D match, TRBD1 (5 bases). There are 14 residues in the CDR3. The ends were cut back, 1 base at V and 6 bases at J, with 7 bases in the middle. Germline values: CDR1 SGHTA, CDR2 FQGNSA. The CDR3 is CASSLVQGNSPLHF. CDR3 nucleotides: TGTGCCAGCAGCTTAGTCCAGGGTAATTCACCCCTCCACTTT.

This chain uses TRBV4-1 with TRBJ2-3; 7 bases are a match to TRBD1. Germline loops: CDR1 MGHRA, CDR2 YSYEKL. Trimming removed 4 bases from V and 1 base from J; junction bases left unmatched: 5. The CDR3 has 15 residues. The CDR3 protein is CASSPQGVGTDTQYF. The DNA of the CDR3 is TGCGCCAGCAGCCCCCAGGGGGTTGGCACAGATACGCAGTATTTT.

This chain uses TRBV6-5 with TRBJ1-1; 7 bases map to TRBD1. The CDR3 spans 14 residues. The J segment lost 5 bases and the V segment lost 5 bases, leaving 8 bases of the junction unmatched. CDR1 is MNHEY, CDR2 SVGAGI, per germline. CDR3 DNA: TGTGCCAGCAGTGACAGGGCGTCAAGTACTGAAGCTTTCTTT. This sequence encodes CASSDRASSTEAFF.

The chain employs TRBV7-9 and TRBJ2-1; 9 bases line up with TRBD1. Germline-derived CDR1 and CDR2 are SEHNR and FQNEAQ (reference sequence). This CDR3 region has 16 residues. V shed 5 bases, J shed 6 bases, and the junction held 11 bases outside the gene matches. The CDR3 DNA follows: TGTGCCAGCAGCCTTTTAAAGGACAGGGGTCGCAATGAGCAGTTCTTC. Its protein product is CASSLLKDRGRNEQFF.

This chain uses TRBV7-3 with TRBJ2-1, with 14 bases that match TRBD2. The trim removed 5 bases at V and 5 bases at J, leaving 2 bases unmatched. The CDR3 runs 15 residues. Germline V gene sequence: CDR1 SGHTA, CDR2 FQGTGA. CDR3 sequence (DNA): TGTGCCAGCAGCCCGGGACTAGCGGGGGACAATGAGCAGTTCTTC. Its protein is CASSPGLAGDNEQFF.

This clone was seen only a few times. The rearrangement uses TRBV30 and TRBJ1-1; TRBD1 is a possible D gene (6 bases). Trimming stripped 3 bases from V and 8 bases from J, with 19 bases between. CDR1 and CDR2 (germline): GTSNPN, SVGIG (reference sequence). The CDR3 is made up of 14 amino acids. CDR3 sequence: CAWSELWTAKEAFF. The CDR3 bases are TGTGCCTGGAGCGAACTATGGACAGCCAAGGAAGCTTTCTTT. Based on the CDR3 plus reference TRBV30 and TRBJ1-1, the full variable domain is SQTIHQWPATLVQPVGSPLSLECTVEGTSNPNLYWYRQAAGRGLQLLFYSVGIGQISSEVPQNLSASRPQDRQFILSSKKLLLSDSGFYLCAWSELWTAKEAFFGQGTRLTVV.

The J gene is TRBJ2-7, the V gene TRBV6-1, with 8 bases that match TRBD2. Per germline, CDR1 MNHNS and CDR2 SASEGT. Trimming removed 2 bases from V and 7 bases from J; junction bases left unmatched: 4. The CDR3 has 13 residues. The CDR3 bases are TGTGCCAGCAGTGAACCTGGCGGGAGGGAGCAGTACTTC. Translating gives CASSEPGGREQYF.

The V gene is TRBV29-1, the J gene TRBJ2-5, with 9 bases lining up with TRBD2. Germline loops: CDR1 SQVTM, CDR2 ANQGSEA. CDR3 length equals 11 residues. V lost 7 bases, J lost 5 bases, and 2 bases stayed unmatched. For the CDR3, the DNA is TGCAGCGCGAGCGGGGGGGAGACCCAGTACTTC. This translates into CSASGGETQYF.

This clone was found once. The chain employs TRBV15 and TRBJ2-3; TRBD2 aligns across 8 bases. This CDR3 region has 15 residues. V dropped 3 bases and J dropped 3; count of bases not matched to a gene: 5. From germline, CDR1 is LNHNV and CDR2 YYDKDF (reference sequence). DNA of the CDR3: TGTGCCACCAGCAGGGGCGGGGGGTCGACAGATACGCAGTATTTT. Residues: CATSRGGGSTDTQYF. Complete variable domain (other parts from reference TRBV15 and TRBJ2-3): DAMVIQNPRYQVTQFGKPVTLSCSQTLNHNVMYWYQQKSSQAPKLLFHYYDKDFNNEADTPDNFQSRRPNTSFCFLDIRSPGLGDTAMYLCATSRGGGSTDTQYFGPGTRLTVL.

The V gene is TRBV5-4, the J gene TRBJ2-7, with TRBD2 matching over 10 bases. V was pared by 0 bases and J by 2 bases, with 2 bases of the junction left unmatched. The CDR3 sequence is 15 residues long. The germline gives CDR1 SGHNT, CDR2 YYREEE (reference sequence). Here the CDR3 DNA reads TGTGCCAGCAGCTTGGGGCTAGCGGGGGCCTACGAGCAGTACTTC. This gives the protein CASSLGLAGAYEQYF.

J is TRBJ1-6 and V is TRBV10-3, with 8 bases fitting TRBD1. The CDR3 runs 15 residues. V dropped 4 bases and J dropped 5; count of bases not matched to a gene: 4. In germline, CDR1 is ENHRY, CDR2 SYGVKD. CDR3 sequence reads: CAISVAGGDNSPLHF. In DNA form, the CDR3 reads TGTGCCATCAGTGTTGCAGGGGGCGATAATTCACCCCTCCACTTT.

CDR3 nucleotide sequence: TGTGCCAGCAGTGAATGGACAGTTCGGACCGGGGAGCTGTTTTTT. Translation gives CASSEWTVRTGELFF. The chain is built from TRBV2 and TRBJ2-2; D possibly corresponds to TRBD1 (6 bases). CDR3 length: 15 amino acids. The germline V gene has CDR1 SNHLY and CDR2 FYNNEI. Trimming removed 2 bases from V and 5 bases from J, with 12 bases in between. The whole variable domain, filled in from reference TRBV2 and TRBJ2-2, reads EPEVTQTPSHQVTQMGQEVILRCVPISNHLYFYWYRQILGQKVEFLVSFYNNEISEKSEIFDDQFSVERPDGSNFTLKIRSTKLEDSAMYFCASSEWTVRTGELFFGEGSRLTVL.

This chain joins TRBV9 and TRBJ2-7; D gene unclear. CDR1 and CDR2 from the germline V gene are SGDLS and YYNGEE. The CDR3 is 15 residues long. Trimming pared 0 bases from V and 3 bases from J, leaving 13 bases between. In DNA form, the CDR3 reads TGTGCCAGCAGCGTAGGCACAAATTCGAACTACGAGCAGTACTTC. As protein: CASSVGTNSNYEQYF. The entire variable domain, with the rest obtained from reference TRBV9 and TRBJ2-7, is as follows: DSGVTQTPKHLITATGQRVTLRCSPRSGDLSVYWYQQSLDQGLQFLIQYYNGEERAKGNILERFSAQQFPDLHSELNLSSLELGDSALYFCASSVGTNSNYEQYFGPGTRLTVT.

The chain carries TRBV6-5 and TRBJ1-1; D uncertain. The CDR3 has 13 amino acids. V was pared by 10 bases and J by 1 base, with 13 bases between. The germline V gene encodes CDR1 MNHEY and CDR2 SVGAGI. CDR3 DNA sequence: TGTGCCACCACCCTGGCCCAGAACACTGAAGCTTTCTTT. It codes for CATTLAQNTEAFF.

The chain recombines TRBV7-9 with TRBJ1-6; D is unresolved. Trimming took 3 bases from V and 0 from J, leaving 15 bases between them. This CDR3 contains 18 residues. The germline V gene has CDR1 SEHNR and CDR2 FQNEAQ (reference sequence). The DNA of the CDR3 is TGTGCCAGCAGCTTGCGGAACCCCTCCAGCTCCTATAATTCACCCCTCCACTTT. Translated: CASSLRNPSSSYNSPLHF.

The chain carries TRBV18 and TRBJ2-2; D might be TRBD1 (6 bases). The CDR3 contains 13 residues. CDR1 KGHSH and CDR2 LQKENI come from the germline V gene. Trimming cost V 7 bases and J 6 bases, with 12 bases left between them. In DNA, the CDR3 is TGTGCCAGCTTCAATTACAGGGCCGGGGAGCTGTTTTTT. Translation gives CASFNYRAGELFF.